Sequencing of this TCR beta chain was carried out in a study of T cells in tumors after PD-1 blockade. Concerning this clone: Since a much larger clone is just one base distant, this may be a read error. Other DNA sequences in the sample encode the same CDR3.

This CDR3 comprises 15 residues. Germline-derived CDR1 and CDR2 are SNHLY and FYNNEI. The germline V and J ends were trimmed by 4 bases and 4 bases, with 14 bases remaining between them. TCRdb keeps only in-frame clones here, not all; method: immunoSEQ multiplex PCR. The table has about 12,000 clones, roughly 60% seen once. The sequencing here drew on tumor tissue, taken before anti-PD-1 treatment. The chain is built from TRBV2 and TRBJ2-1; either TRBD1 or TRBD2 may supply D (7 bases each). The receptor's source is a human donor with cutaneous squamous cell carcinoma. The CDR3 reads CASSGGGTVYNEQFF. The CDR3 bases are TGTGCCAGCAGTGGGGGGGGGACAGTATACAATGAGCAGTTCTTC.